Given below is one T cell receptor beta chain in context. In the source study's methods: Estimated nucleated cell counts came from reference gene primer amplification. The assay was immunoSEQ multiplex PCR, and TCRdb's table has in-frame clones only and misses some. The DNA was the basis for D and trimming; V, J and clone size are from that table. This table has tens of thousands of clones, roughly 88% appearing once. The germline gives CDR1 SGHTA, CDR2 FQGNSA. J gave up 7 bases and V 0 bases, and 3 bases lay outside the gene matches. The CDR3 is 16 residues long. The record originates from a study of blood T cell repertoires in COVID-19. Overall study context: Acute and convalescent COVID-19 specimens originated in the United States, Italy and Spain. Sources were T cells, B-cell-depleted T cells, or PBMCs; the material itself was cDNA or gDNA.

This chain connects TRBV7-2 to TRBJ2-2, with 12 positions matching TRBD1. The sequencing input was peripheral blood. The TCR comes from a human donor in a cohort sampled during active COVID-19. The donor label of this sample is uncertain. In DNA, the CDR3 is TGTGCCAGCAGCTTAGCCGGGACAGGGGGCGGCGGGGAGCTGTTTTTT. It codes for CASSLAGTGGGGELFF.